The 2 T cell receptor beta chains reported below all come from one sample, sequenced in a study of post-analysis software for immune sequencing data. Study-level points and caveats: Comparison of patients with controls showed five or six TRBV segments more frequent in patients, TRBV5-6, TRBV5-1 and TRBV20-1 among them.

No antigen is known for these receptors. Unique molecular identifiers tagged the TCR beta cDNA libraries. TCRdb called the PCR reads again in MiXCR, with one record for every CDR3 protein. The sample consists of about 170,000 distinct CDR3 sequences, about 30% of them appearing once. Sequencing was performed on blood. These receptors were collected from a girl under 18 with multiple sclerosis.

Notes on this clonotype: Given a much more abundant clone one base away, this may be a read error. The V and J genes are TRBV10-2 and TRBJ2-7; weak D call: TRBD2 (7 bases). This CDR3 is 13 amino acids long. The germline V and J ends were trimmed by 5 bases and 8 bases, with 16 bases remaining between them. CDR1 and CDR2 from the germline V gene are WSHSY and SAAADI. Here the CDR3 reads CASSLRGGAQQYF. Here the CDR3 DNA reads TGCGCCAGCAGTCTCAGGGGAGGGGCCCAGCAGTACTTC.

This clonotype was found many times. This rearrangement joins TRBV5-1 to TRBJ2-7; 8 bases line up with TRBD2. CDR3 size: 14 residues. The germline CDR1 and CDR2 sequences are SGHRS and YFSETQ. Unmatched junction bases numbered 6, after V lost 4 bases and J lost 3 bases. In DNA, the CDR3 is TGCGCCAGCAGCCTTCCGGGAGGGGTCTACGAGCAGTACTTC. It yields the protein CASSLPGGVYEQYF. Looking up the rest from reference TRBV5-1 and TRBJ2-7 gives the full variable domain: KAGVTQTPRYLIKTRGQQVTLSCSPISGHRSVSWYQQTPGQGLQFLFEYFSETQRNKGNFPGRFSGRQFSNSRSEMNVSTLELGDSALYLCASSLPGGVYEQYFGPGTRLTVT.